This TCR beta chain comes out of a study of T cells in Graves' hyperthyroidism and ophthalmopathy. Findings of the study overall: Most expanded thyroid clonotypes above 0.001 recurred in blood.

Germline assignment: CDR1 ENHRY and CDR2 SYGVKD. Deletions cut 4 bases from V and 4 bases from J, with 7 bases between. This CDR3 has 12 residues. There were TCR beta CDR3 regions amplified from RNA transcripts. Primed by the HTBI set, a first-round RT-PCR was run on the TCR CDR3. TCRdb re-analysed the multiplex PCR reads in MiXCR, keeping a single row per CDR3 protein. The data show about 570,000 distinct CDR3 sequences, more than 45% seen once. This clonotype was recorded a few times. Antigen specificity is unknown. The CDR3 does not close with the conserved phenylalanine or tryptophan, likely indicating a read error. Those patients with uncontrolled infection, other autoimmune disease, pregnancy or lactation were excluded.

The sample comprised peripheral blood or thyroid tissue (not recorded which). The receptor was isolated from an adult woman with Graves' disease, either hyperthyroidism or ophthalmopathy (not recorded which). The gene calls are TRBV10-3 and TRBJ1-2; D not certain. The CDR3 reads CAISVASYGYTL. The CDR3 nucleotides read TGTGCCATCAGTGTGGCCAGCTATGGCTACACCCTC.